This T cell receptor (beta chain) was sequenced for a study of CD8 T cells in ankylosing spondylitis. This CDR3 comprises 16 residues. Trimming pared 5 bases from V and 4 bases from J, leaving 18 bases between. About this clonotype itself: Its antigen is undetermined.

TCRdb reprocessed the 5' RACE reads via MiXCR and lists one record per CDR3 protein. This table has about 350,000 distinct CDR3 sequences, around 20% appearing once. Overall study findings and caveats: CD8+ cells made up the disease-linked clones, which were relatively rare in peripheral blood.

Sequencing used blood, either unsorted or a sorted T cell fraction (not recorded which). V and J are TRBV12-3 or TRBV12-4 and TRBJ2-4; TRBD1 is a possible D gene (6 bases). This receptor was obtained from a male donor with ankylosing spondylitis or in good health (not recorded which). CDR3 residues: CASSPRWDTSKNIQYF. The CDR3 DNA follows: TGTGCCAGCAGTCCCCGATGGGACACCTCGAAAAACATTCAGTACTTC.